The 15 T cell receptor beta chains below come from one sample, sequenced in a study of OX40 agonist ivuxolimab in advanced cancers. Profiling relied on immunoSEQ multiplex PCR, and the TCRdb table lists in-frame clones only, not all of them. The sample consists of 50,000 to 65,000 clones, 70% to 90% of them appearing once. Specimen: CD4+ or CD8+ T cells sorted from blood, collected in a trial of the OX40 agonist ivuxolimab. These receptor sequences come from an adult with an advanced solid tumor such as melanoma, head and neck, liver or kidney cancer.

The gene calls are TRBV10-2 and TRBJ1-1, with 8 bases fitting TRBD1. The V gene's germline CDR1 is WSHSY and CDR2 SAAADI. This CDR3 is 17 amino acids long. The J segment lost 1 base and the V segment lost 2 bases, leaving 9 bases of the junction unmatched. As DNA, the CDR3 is TGCGCCAGCAGTGAGGGCAGGGGGCAGGGAGAGAACACTGAAGCTTTCTTT. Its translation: CASSEGRGQGENTEAFF.

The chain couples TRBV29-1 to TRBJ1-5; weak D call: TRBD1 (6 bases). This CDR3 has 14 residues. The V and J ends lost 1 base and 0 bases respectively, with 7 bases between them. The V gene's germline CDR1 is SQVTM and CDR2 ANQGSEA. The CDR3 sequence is CSVEGTDSNQPQHF. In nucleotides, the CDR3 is TGCAGCGTTGAAGGGACAGATAGCAATCAGCCCCAGCATTTT.

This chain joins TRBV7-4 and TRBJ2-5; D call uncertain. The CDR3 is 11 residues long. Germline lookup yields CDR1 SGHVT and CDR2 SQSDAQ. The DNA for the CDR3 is TGTCAAAGGGCTGGGAAAGAGACCCAGTACTTC. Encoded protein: CQRAGKETQYF.

Here the CDR3 DNA reads TGTGCCAGCAGCCAGGAACCGGGCGTGGGCAATGAGCAGTTCTTC. It encodes CASSQEPGVGNEQFF. This chain joins TRBV7-9 and TRBJ2-1, with D uncertain. V was cut by 5 bases and J by 6 bases, with 17 bases left in between. The CDR3 spans 15 residues. Germline assignment: CDR1 SEHNR and CDR2 FQNEAQ (reference sequence). Using reference TRBV7-9 and TRBJ2-1 for the parts outside the CDR3, the full variable domain is DTGVSQNPRHKITKRGQNVTFRCDPISEHNRLYWYRQTLGQGPEFLTYFQNEAQLEKSRLLSDRFSAERPKGSFSTLEIQRTEQGDSAMYLCASSQEPGVGNEQFFGPGTRLTVL.

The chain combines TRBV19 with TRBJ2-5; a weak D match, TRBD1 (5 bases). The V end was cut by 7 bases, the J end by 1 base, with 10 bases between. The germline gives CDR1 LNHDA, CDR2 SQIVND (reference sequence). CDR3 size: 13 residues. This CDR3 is CASNQGFQETQYF. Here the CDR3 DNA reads TGTGCCAGTAACCAGGGATTCCAAGAGACCCAGTACTTC.

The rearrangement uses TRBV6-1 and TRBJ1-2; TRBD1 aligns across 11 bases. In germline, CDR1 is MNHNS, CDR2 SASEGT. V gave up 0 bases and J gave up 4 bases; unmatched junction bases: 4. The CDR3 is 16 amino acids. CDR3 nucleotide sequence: TGTGCCAGCAGTGAAGCGGTGGGGACAGGGGGCTATGGCTACACCTTC. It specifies CASSEAVGTGGYGYTF.

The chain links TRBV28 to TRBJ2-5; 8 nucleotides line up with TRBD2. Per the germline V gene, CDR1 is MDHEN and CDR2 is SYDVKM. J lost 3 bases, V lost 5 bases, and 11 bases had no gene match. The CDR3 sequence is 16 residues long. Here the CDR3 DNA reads TGTGCCAGCAGTCCGCACGGGACGGGAGGGGAAGAGACCCAGTACTTC. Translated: CASSPHGTGGEETQYF.

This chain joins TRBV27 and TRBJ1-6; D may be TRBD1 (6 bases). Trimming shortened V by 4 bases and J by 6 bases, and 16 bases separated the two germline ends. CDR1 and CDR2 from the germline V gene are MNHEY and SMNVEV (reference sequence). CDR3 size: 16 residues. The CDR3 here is CASSYSLGHFNSPLHF. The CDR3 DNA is TGTGCCAGCAGTTATTCCTTGGGACATTTTAATTCACCCCTCCACTTT.

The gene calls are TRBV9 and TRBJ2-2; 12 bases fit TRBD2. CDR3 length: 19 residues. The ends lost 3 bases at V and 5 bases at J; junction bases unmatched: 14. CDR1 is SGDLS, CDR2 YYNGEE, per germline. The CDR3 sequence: CASSAWTSGNSRDTGELFF. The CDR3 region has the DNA TGTGCCAGCAGCGCGTGGACTAGCGGGAATTCGAGGGATACCGGGGAGCTGTTTTTT.

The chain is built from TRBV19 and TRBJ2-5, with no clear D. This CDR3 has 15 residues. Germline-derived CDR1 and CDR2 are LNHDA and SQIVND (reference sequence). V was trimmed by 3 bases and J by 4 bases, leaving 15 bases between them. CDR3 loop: CASSISALPGETQYF. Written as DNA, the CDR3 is TGTGCCAGTAGTATCTCGGCTCTTCCTGGAGAGACCCAGTACTTC.

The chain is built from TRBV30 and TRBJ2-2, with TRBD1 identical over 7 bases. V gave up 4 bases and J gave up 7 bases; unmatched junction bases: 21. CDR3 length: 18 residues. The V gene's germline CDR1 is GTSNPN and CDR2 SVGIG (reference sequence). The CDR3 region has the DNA TGTGCCTGGACCCCCTATGGAAACGGGACAGTAGGTAACGGGGAGCTGTTTTTT. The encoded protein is CAWTPYGNGTVGNGELFF.

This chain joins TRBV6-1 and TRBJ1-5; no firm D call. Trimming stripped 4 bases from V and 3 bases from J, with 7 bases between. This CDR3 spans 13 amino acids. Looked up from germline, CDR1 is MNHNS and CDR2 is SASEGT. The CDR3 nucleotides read TGTGCCAGCAGTGGAAATTTCAATCAGCCCCAGCATTTT. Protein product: CASSGNFNQPQHF.

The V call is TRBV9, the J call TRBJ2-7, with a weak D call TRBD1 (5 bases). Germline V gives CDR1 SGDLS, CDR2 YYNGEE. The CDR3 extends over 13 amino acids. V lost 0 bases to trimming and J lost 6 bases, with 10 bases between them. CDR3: CASSVGSGAEQYF. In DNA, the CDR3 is TGTGCCAGCAGCGTAGGATCTGGGGCCGAGCAGTACTTC.

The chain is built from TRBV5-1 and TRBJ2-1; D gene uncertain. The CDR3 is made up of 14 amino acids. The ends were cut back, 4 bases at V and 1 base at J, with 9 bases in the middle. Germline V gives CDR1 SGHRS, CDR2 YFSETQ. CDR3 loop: CASSPDGSYNEQFF. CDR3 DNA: TGCGCCAGCAGCCCGGACGGGTCCTACAATGAGCAGTTCTTC.

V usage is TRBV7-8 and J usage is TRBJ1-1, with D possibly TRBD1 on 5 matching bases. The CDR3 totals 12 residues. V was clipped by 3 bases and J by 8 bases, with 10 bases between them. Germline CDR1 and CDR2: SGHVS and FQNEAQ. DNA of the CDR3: TGTGCCAGCAGCTTTGCTAGGACAGAAGCTTTCTTT. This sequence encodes CASSFARTEAFF.